The next 8 T cell receptor beta chains were all read from a single sample in a study of blood T cell repertoires in COVID-19. Profiling relied on immunoSEQ multiplex PCR, and the TCRdb table lists in-frame clones only, not all of them. Of 300,000 to 400,000 clones in the sample, roughly 90% are singletons; the top ten hold 7.3%. Material for sequencing was peripheral blood. These receptors all come from an older woman with COVID-19, enrolled during active disease.

CDR3: CASSLRQGGPTDTQYF. For the CDR3, the DNA is TGCGCCAGCAGCTTGAGGCAGGGGGGCCCAACAGATACGCAGTATTTT. The chain uses TRBV5-1 and TRBJ2-3; possibly TRBD1 for D (7 bases). The CDR3 spans 16 residues. Germline V gene sequence: CDR1 SGHRS, CDR2 YFSETQ. Trimming stripped 1 base from V and 3 bases from J, with 15 bases between.

The J gene is TRBJ1-1, the V gene TRBV6-5; 7 bases line up with TRBD1. Germline V gene lookup returns CDR1 MNHEY and CDR2 SVGAGI. This CDR3 has 15 amino acids. The J segment lost 1 base and the V segment lost 5 bases, leaving 7 bases of the junction unmatched. CDR3 in amino acids: CASSLLQGGNTEAFF. In nucleotides, the CDR3 is TGTGCCAGCAGTCTTCTCCAGGGGGGGAACACTGAAGCTTTCTTT.

The V gene is TRBV27, the J gene TRBJ1-2; 10 bases align to TRBD1. This CDR3 region has 14 residues. Germline CDR1 MNHEY, CDR2 SMNVEV (reference sequence). Germline trimming cut 6 bases from V and 5 bases from J; bases unmatched to any gene: 6. CDR3: CASSTTGQGYGYTF. The CDR3 bases are TGTGCCAGCAGCACTACGGGACAGGGGTATGGCTACACCTTC.

This rearrangement joins TRBV7-9 to TRBJ1-1; 10 bases match TRBD1. Germline loops: CDR1 SEHNR, CDR2 FQNEAQ (reference sequence). This CDR3 contains 17 residues. The V segment lost 1 base and the J segment 0 bases; nucleotides outside the gene matches: 5. The CDR3 DNA follows: TGTGCCAGCAGCTTAGGGGGACAGGGGTCTATGAACACTGAAGCTTTCTTT. Translated, it gives CASSLGGQGSMNTEAFF. Full variable domain (rest looked up from reference TRBV7-9 and TRBJ1-1): DTGVSQNPRHKITKRGQNVTFRCDPISEHNRLYWYRQTLGQGPEFLTYFQNEAQLEKSRLLSDRFSAERPKGSFSTLEIQRTEQGDSAMYLCASSLGGQGSMNTEAFFGQGTRLTVV.

This rearrangement joins TRBV4-1 to TRBJ1-2; D remains unclear. Trimming pared 1 base from V and 5 bases from J, leaving 11 bases between. The CDR3 has 14 residues. Germline assignment: CDR1 MGHRA and CDR2 YSYEKL. The chain's CDR3 is CASSQGAEEYGYTF. The CDR3 DNA follows: TGCGCCAGCAGCCAAGGCGCGGAGGAGTATGGCTACACCTTC.

The chain uses TRBV19 and TRBJ1-1; D is uncertain. Germline assignment: CDR1 LNHDA and CDR2 SQIVND (reference sequence). V was pared by 0 bases and J by 7 bases, with 15 bases between. This CDR3 is built from 15 residues. The CDR3 DNA sequence: TGTGCCAGTAGTATAGAGTCCGGTGAGCCCCGTGAAGCTTTCTTT. It specifies CASSIESGEPREAFF.

This clone is a singleton in its sample. The chain carries TRBV30 and TRBJ1-1; D unresolved. This CDR3 comprises 13 residues. The germline V gene has CDR1 GTSNPN and CDR2 SVGIG (reference sequence). V dropped 0 bases and J dropped 3 bases, with 8 bases sitting between them. The CDR3 loop is CAWSVRLDTEAFF. CDR3 sequence (DNA): TGTGCCTGGAGTGTCCGACTGGACACTGAAGCTTTCTTT.

This clone was recorded once. The DNA of the CDR3 is TGTGCCAGCAGCAAGAGCGGGACACTAGTTTTCTCTGGGGCCAACGTCCTGACTTTC. It codes for CASSKSGTLVFSGANVLTF. This chain joins TRBV21-1 and TRBJ2-6; the table calls TRBD2, which could not be checked here. TRBV21-1 is given as a pseudogene. The CDR3 runs to 19 residues.